The next 30 T cell receptor beta chains were all read from a single sample in a study of cytomegalovirus exposure and HLA in healthy donors. PCR employed 60 Vbeta and 13 Jbeta primers. Here immunoSEQ multiplex PCR was the method, and the copy in TCRdb shows in-frame clones only, minus some. The sample lists about 140,000 clones; about four fifths were seen once. Material for sequencing was PBMCs. The receptor source for this set is a man aged 35-49 years in good health and CMV-seronegative.

The V and J genes are TRBV2 and TRBJ1-1, with D possibly matching TRBD1 (6 bases). Germline V CDR1 and CDR2: SNHLY, FYNNEI. The CDR3 extends over 14 amino acids. Trimming took off 6 bases at V and 5 bases at J, with 16 bases between the two ends. The CDR3, as DNA: TGTGCCAGCAGGACCCCCAGGGGATCAACTGAAGCTTTCTTT. It encodes CASRTPRGSTEAFF.

The CDR3 is CASSLLGTGKLFF. In nucleotides, the CDR3 is TGTGCCAGCAGCTTACTTGGGACAGGGAAGCTGTTTTTT. This chain links TRBV11-3 with TRBJ2-2, with 9 bases aligning to TRBD1. Germline assignment: CDR1 SGHNT and CDR2 YENEEA. After removal of 2 bases from V and 12 bases from J, the junction contained 4 bases not matched to a gene. The CDR3 spans 13 residues.

The gene calls are TRBV11-3 and TRBJ2-3; D gene ambiguous. The CDR3 covers 14 residues. Per the germline V gene, CDR1 is SGHNT and CDR2 is YENEEA. With 1 base removed from V and 2 bases from J, the gap between germline ends came to 7 bases. The CDR3 sequence: CASSLGHITDTQYF. The CDR3 nucleotides are TGTGCCAGCAGCTTAGGGCACATCACAGATACGCAGTATTTT.

The chain is built from TRBV10-1 and TRBJ2-2, with D maybe TRBD2 (6 bases). The CDR3 runs to 14 residues. CDR1 is WNHNN and CDR2 is SYGVQD in the germline V gene (reference sequence). With 6 bases removed from V and 4 bases from J, the gap between germline ends came to 12 bases. DNA for the CDR3: TGCGCCAGCAGAACCGGGACTTCCACCGGGGAGCTGTTTTTT. It translates to CASRTGTSTGELFF.

This clone occurred a few times. The chain carries TRBV4-1 and TRBJ2-5; 15 bases are a match to TRBD2. Germline CDR1 reads MGHRA; CDR2 reads YSYEKL. V lost 3 bases and J lost 10; bases outside the gene matches: 9. This CDR3 comprises 16 residues. CDR3 loop: CASSQGLAGGQEVQYF. The CDR3 nucleotides read TGCGCCAGCAGCCAGGGACTAGCGGGGGGACAAGAGGTCCAGTACTTC.

The chain has TRBV5-4 and TRBJ1-2; D ambiguous. Trimming removed 0 bases from V and 6 bases from J, with 12 bases in between. This CDR3 comprises 14 residues. Germline assignment: CDR1 SGHNT and CDR2 YYREEE (reference sequence). CDR3 region: CASSLGAGGHGYTF. The CDR3 region has the DNA TGTGCCAGCAGCTTGGGGGCAGGAGGACATGGCTACACCTTC.

The CDR3 nucleotides read TGCGCCAGCAGCCATGCCGGGACAACGAACACTGAAGCTTTCTTT. It encodes CASSHAGTTNTEAFF. V gene TRBV5-1 combines with J gene TRBJ1-1, with TRBD1 as a possible D gene (6 bases). Trimming took 4 bases from V and 1 from J, leaving 14 bases between them. Germline CDR1 reads SGHRS; CDR2 reads YFSETQ. The CDR3 is made up of 15 amino acids.

The V and J genes are TRBV9 and TRBJ2-3, with D possibly TRBD1 on 6 matching bases. V dropped 1 base and J dropped 1 base, with 10 bases sitting between them. This CDR3 region has 15 residues. The germline CDR1 and CDR2 sequences are SGDLS and YYNGEE. In DNA, the CDR3 is TGTGCCAGCAGCGTAACAGGGTGGGGCACAGATACGCAGTATTTT. This codes for CASSVTGWGTDTQYF.

The J gene is TRBJ2-3, the V gene TRBV28; 7 bases match TRBD1. CDR1 and CDR2 (germline): MDHEN, SYDVKM. The CDR3 covers 14 residues. V dropped 7 bases and J dropped 4; count of bases not matched to a gene: 8. CDR3 amino acids: CASNLDRAADTQYF. DNA for the CDR3: TGTGCCAGCAACCTAGACAGGGCCGCAGATACGCAGTATTTT.

This rearrangement joins TRBV11-2 to TRBJ2-5; 10 bases align to TRBD2. Per the germline V gene, CDR1 is SGHAT and CDR2 is FQNNGV. V trimming: 5 bases; J trimming: 5 bases; junction bases outside the gene matches: 5. CDR3 length: 14 amino acids. For the CDR3, the DNA is TGTGCCAGCAGCACAGCGGGGGGGCCTGAGACCCAGTACTTC. This encodes CASSTAGGPETQYF.

The rearrangement uses TRBV6-5 and TRBJ2-1, with TRBD2 matching over 7 bases. Germline loops: CDR1 MNHEY, CDR2 SVGAGI. CDR3 length equals 14 residues. V lost 0 bases and J lost 5; bases outside the gene matches: 1. The CDR3 sequence is CASSYSGGDNEQFF. CDR3 coding DNA: TGTGCCAGCAGTTACTCGGGGGGGGACAATGAGCAGTTCTTC.

V and J are TRBV5-1 and TRBJ2-3, with D tentatively TRBD1 (6 bases). The CDR3 length is 15 residues. Germline V gives CDR1 SGHRS, CDR2 YFSETQ. The V end lost 4 bases, the J end lost 4 bases, and 16 bases lay between the germline ends. CDR3 DNA: TGCGCCAGCAGCGCCTACAGGGCGGTAGCAGATACGCAGTATTTT. This codes for CASSAYRAVADTQYF. Complete variable domain (other parts from reference TRBV5-1 and TRBJ2-3): KAGVTQTPRYLIKTRGQQVTLSCSPISGHRSVSWYQQTPGQGLQFLFEYFSETQRNKGNFPGRFSGRQFSNSRSEMNVSTLELGDSALYLCASSAYRAVADTQYFGPGTRLTVL.

The chain has TRBV11-2 and TRBJ1-3, with D hard to call. V was trimmed by 7 bases and J by 6 bases, leaving 7 bases between them. The CDR3 covers 11 residues. CDR1 and CDR2 from the germline V gene are SGHAT and FQNNGV. The CDR3 is CASTRLNTIYF. CDR3 bases: TGTGCCAGCACCCGTCTAAACACCATATATTTT. The full variable domain, in which reference TRBV11-2 and TRBJ1-3 provide the parts outside the CDR3, is EAGVAQSPRYKIIEKRQSVAFWCNPISGHATLYWYQQILGQGPKLLIQFQNNGVVDDSQLPKDRFSAERLKGVDSTLKIQPAKLEDSAVYLCASTRLNTIYFGEGSWLTVV.

This sequence joins TRBV6-5 and TRBJ2-2, with TRBD1 as a possible D gene (6 bases). V lost 6 bases and J 8 bases, leaving 10 bases between the germline ends. Germline CDR1 reads MNHEY; CDR2 reads SVGAGI. The CDR3 length is 12 residues. This CDR3 is CASRLGTGELFF. In DNA, the CDR3 is TGTGCCAGCAGACTAGGGACAGGGGAGCTGTTTTTT.

The V and J genes are TRBV6-5 and TRBJ2-1, with a possible D match to TRBD2 (5 bases). This CDR3 spans 13 amino acids. The germline V gene encodes CDR1 MNHEY and CDR2 SVGAGI. Trimming took 9 bases from V and 6 from J, leaving 15 bases between them. The CDR3 here is CASNRRGGNEQFF. In DNA form, the CDR3 reads TGTGCCAGTAACCGACGGGGTGGCAATGAGCAGTTCTTC.

The gene calls are TRBV7-2 and TRBJ2-7, with TRBD2 matching 8 bases. With V trimmed by 0 bases and J by 4 bases, 5 bases remained unmatched. The CDR3 spans 15 residues. CDR1 and CDR2 from the germline V gene are SGHTA and FQGNSA. For the CDR3, the DNA is TGTGCCAGCAGCTTAGCCACTAGCGGATTATACGAGCAGTACTTC. This encodes CASSLATSGLYEQYF.

This clone has just a few counts. The chain is built from TRBV5-5 and TRBJ2-7; weak D call: TRBD1 (6 bases). There are 14 residues in the CDR3. CDR1 and CDR2 from the germline V gene are SGHKS and YYEKEE (reference sequence). V lost 3 bases and J lost 0, with 10 bases in between. The CDR3 nucleotides are TGTGCCAGCAGCTCTGGACAGAGCTCCTACGAGCAGTACTTC. Protein sequence: CASSSGQSSYEQYF.

The chain couples TRBV10-3 to TRBJ2-4; maybe TRBD1 (6 bases). Germline loops: CDR1 ENHRY, CDR2 SYGVKD. Trimming removed 5 bases from V and 0 bases from J, with 14 bases in between. CDR3 length: 16 amino acids. CDR3 amino acids: CAISPDSNIAKNIQYF. The CDR3, as DNA: TGTGCCATCAGTCCGGACAGCAATATAGCCAAAAACATTCAGTACTTC.

In its sample, this clone was seen once. The chain carries TRBV6-1 and TRBJ2-7; D unresolved. The CDR3 loop spans 11 amino acids. The germline V gene encodes CDR1 MNHNS and CDR2 SASEGT. Trimming took off 5 bases at V and 9 bases at J, with 11 bases between the two ends. CDR3 amino acids: CASSSLPVQYF. For the CDR3, the DNA is TGTGCCAGCAGTTCACTCCCGGTGCAGTACTTC.

The V call is TRBV7-6, the J call TRBJ1-4; TRBD1 matches 8 bases. Germline CDR1 is SGHVS and CDR2 is FNYEAQ. With 5 bases clipped from V and 5 bases from J, the junction kept 7 bases outside the gene matches. The CDR3 contains 15 residues. CDR3 sequence reads: CASSGRTGLNEKLFF. CDR3 nucleotide sequence: TGTGCCAGCAGCGGACGGACAGGGCTAAATGAAAAACTGTTTTTT.

The chain recombines TRBV7-2 with TRBJ1-6; possibly TRBD1 for D (5 bases). The germline CDR1 and CDR2 sequences are SGHTA and FQGNSA. The V gene lost 2 bases and the J gene lost 6 bases, with 14 bases spanning the gap. The CDR3 sequence is 16 residues long. This CDR3 is CASSLKVGGGNSPLHF. The CDR3, as DNA: TGTGCCAGCAGCTTAAAGGTGGGGGGAGGTAATTCACCCCTCCACTTT.

The J gene is TRBJ2-2, the V gene TRBV27; TRBD1 aligns across 9 bases. CDR3 length equals 15 residues. Germline CDR1 reads MNHEY; CDR2 reads SMNVEV (reference sequence). Trimming removed 8 bases from V and 4 bases from J; junction bases left unmatched: 8. CDR3 nucleotides: TGTGCCAGCTTACACAGGGGGCTGGTCACCGGGGAGCTGTTTTTT. This translates into CASLHRGLVTGELFF.

The J gene is TRBJ2-7, the V gene TRBV18; 7 bases agree with TRBD1. This CDR3 is 15 amino acids long. Germline V lookup: CDR1 KGHSH, CDR2 LQKENI. V lost 4 bases, J lost 4 bases, and 10 bases stayed unmatched. The CDR3, as DNA: TGTGCCAGCTCACAGGATCAACAGGGGACGTACGAGCAGTACTTC. Translated, it gives CASSQDQQGTYEQYF.

The gene calls are TRBV4-1 and TRBJ2-5; 7 nucleotides agree with TRBD1. V trimming: 0 bases; J trimming: 5 bases; junction bases outside the gene matches: 9. The CDR3 consists of 16 residues. From germline, CDR1 is MGHRA and CDR2 YSYEKL. CDR3 DNA: TGCGCCAGCAGCCAAGACTCCCCGGGACAGTGGGAGACCCAGTACTTC. Translating it yields CASSQDSPGQWETQYF.

Only one count was recorded for this clone. The chain joins TRBV9 to TRBJ1-4; D is possibly TRBD1 (6 bases). Trimming shortened V by 3 bases and J by 0 bases, and 12 bases separated the two germline ends. The CDR3 is 16 residues long. Germline lookup yields CDR1 SGDLS and CDR2 YYNGEE. Here the CDR3 reads CASSEGVRATNEKLFF. Written as DNA, the CDR3 is TGTGCCAGCAGCGAGGGGGTCCGAGCAACTAATGAAAAACTGTTTTTT. Full variable domain (rest looked up from reference TRBV9 and TRBJ1-4): DSGVTQTPKHLITATGQRVTLRCSPRSGDLSVYWYQQSLDQGLQFLIQYYNGEERAKGNILERFSAQQFPDLHSELNLSSLELGDSALYFCASSEGVRATNEKLFFGSGTQLSVL.

CDR3 region: CASRRQESSYEQYF. CDR3 DNA sequence: TGCGCCAGCAGGCGACAGGAAAGCTCCTACGAGCAGTACTTC. V usage is TRBV5-1 and J usage is TRBJ2-7; perhaps TRBD1 as D (6 bases). V dropped 5 bases and J dropped 0 bases, with 12 bases sitting between them. CDR1 SGHRS and CDR2 YFSETQ come from the germline V gene. The CDR3 spans 14 residues. Filled out from reference TRBV5-1 and TRBJ2-7, the complete variable domain reads KAGVTQTPRYLIKTRGQQVTLSCSPISGHRSVSWYQQTPGQGLQFLFEYFSETQRNKGNFPGRFSGRQFSNSRSEMNVSTLELGDSALYLCASRRQESSYEQYFGPGTRLTVT.

The chain has TRBV5-1 and TRBJ1-4; D gene uncertain. The germline CDR1 and CDR2 sequences are SGHRS and YFSETQ. The germline V and J ends were trimmed by 4 bases and 0 bases, with 10 bases remaining between them. This CDR3 contains 15 residues. The CDR3 reads CASSINSATNEKLFF. The CDR3 DNA sequence: TGCGCCAGCAGCATCAACAGTGCAACTAATGAAAAACTGTTTTTT.

The rearrangement uses TRBV11-2 and TRBJ1-2, with a weak D call TRBD1 (6 bases). The CDR3 contains 17 residues. In germline, CDR1 is SGHAT, CDR2 FQNNGV. V was trimmed by 1 base and J by 2 bases, leaving 17 bases between them. CDR3 residues: CASSLVYRERGNYGYTF. The CDR3 coding sequence is TGTGCCAGCAGCTTAGTATACAGGGAAAGAGGGAACTATGGCTACACCTTC.

This chain links TRBV19 with TRBJ1-3, with D perhaps TRBD1 (5 bases). Germline values: CDR1 LNHDA, CDR2 SQIVND (reference sequence). CDR3 size: 15 residues. Trimming shortened V by 6 bases and J by 0 bases, and 12 bases separated the two germline ends. Here the CDR3 DNA reads TGTGCCAGTAGCCGGCAGGGCTTCTCTGGAAACACCATATATTTT. Its translation is CASSRQGFSGNTIYF.

The gene calls are TRBV7-6 and TRBJ2-5; D gene uncertain. The J call could be wrong; TRBJ2-7 is a better fit for the DNA end. This CDR3 spans 16 amino acids. Germline V gene data show CDR1 as SGHVS and CDR2 as FNYEAQ. The CDR3 region has the DNA TGTGCCAGCAGCTTAGAAACTCCCGCGAGGCCCTACGAGCAGTACTTC. This sequence encodes CASSLETPARPYEQYF.